The 2 T cell receptor beta chains reported below all come from one sample, sequenced in a study of identical twins. MiXCR, run by TCRdb on the 5' RACE reads, gives a single entry per CDR3 protein. The repertoire holds approximately 1.8 million distinct CDR3 sequences, with roughly 35% as singletons. The sequenced sample consisted of cord blood. These receptors were obtained from a newborn girl in good health.

This clonotype appeared a few times. The chain employs TRBV6-1 and TRBJ1-4, with 9 bases identical to TRBD1. From germline, CDR1 is MNHNS and CDR2 SASEGT. Unmatched junction bases numbered 14, after V lost 6 bases and J lost 3 bases. This CDR3 has 18 amino acids. The chain's CDR3 is CASSPLRDRVSANEKLFF. The CDR3 DNA follows: TGTGCCAGCAGCCCCCTCCGGGACAGGGTTTCGGCTAATGAAAAACTGTTTTTT.

J is TRBJ2-3 and V is TRBV7-2, with 9 nucleotides matching TRBD2. Germline values: CDR1 SGHTA, CDR2 FQGNSA. J was trimmed by 3 bases and V by 2 bases; bases with no gene match: 15. CDR3 length equals 19 residues. The CDR3, as DNA: TGTGCCAGCAGCTTAATTGGGCGGGGGGGATCGGGGAGAACAGATACGCAGTATTTT. Its translation: CASSLIGRGGSGRTDTQYF. Supplemented by reference TRBV7-2 and TRBJ2-3, the full variable domain reads GAGVSQSPSNKVTEKGKDVELRCDPISGHTALYWYRQSLGQGLEFLIYFQGNSAPDKSGLPSDRFSAERTGGSVSTLTIQRTQQEDSAVYLCASSLIGRGGSGRTDTQYFGPGTRLTVL.